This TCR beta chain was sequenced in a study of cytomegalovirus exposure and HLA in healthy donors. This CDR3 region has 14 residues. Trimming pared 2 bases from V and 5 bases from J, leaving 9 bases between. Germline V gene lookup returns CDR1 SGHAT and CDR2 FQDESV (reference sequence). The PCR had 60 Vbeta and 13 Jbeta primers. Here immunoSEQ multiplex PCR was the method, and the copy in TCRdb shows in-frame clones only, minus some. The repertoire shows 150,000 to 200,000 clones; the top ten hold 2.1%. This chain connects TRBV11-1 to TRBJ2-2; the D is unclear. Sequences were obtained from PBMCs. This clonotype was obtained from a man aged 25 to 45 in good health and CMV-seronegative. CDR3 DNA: TGTGCCAGCAGCTTAAAGAGAGCGACCGGGGAGCTGTTTTTT. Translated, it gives CASSLKRATGELFF. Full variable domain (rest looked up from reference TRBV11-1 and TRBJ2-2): EAEVAQSPRYKITEKSQAVAFWCDPISGHATLYWYRQILGQGPELLVQFQDESVVDDSQLPKDRFSAERLKGVDSTLKIQPAELGDSAMYLCASSLKRATGELFFGEGSRLTVL.